This TCR beta chain was obtained from a study of T cell responses to AZD1222 COVID-19 vaccine (dated by TCRdb to 2020 to 2022). About the full investigation: AZD1222 recipients whose second dose came at about 4 weeks and those whose second dose came at about 12 weeks were combined into one group, since spike-specific TCR depth and breadth did not differ between the two schedules. Enrollment into the trials was organized by age into subgroups of 18-55, 56-69 and 70-plus years, and those subgroups contained roughly 150, 30 and 60 TCR-sequenced participants, respectively. TCR sequencing covered some 250 trial participants: 207 given two doses of AZD1222 and 26 given two doses of MenACWY control vaccine. Study-wide findings and limitations: Vaccine-associated CD4 TCRs spanned the whole spike protein, with dominant responses in regions 160-218 and 743-854. After two AZD1222 doses, both the breadth and the depth of spike-specific TCRs were significantly higher than at day 0 and than in MenACWY recipients. Because no samples from the day 14 peak response were available, repertoires could be characterized only after the peak T cell response. In the small 56-69-year group, the increase in depth fell short of significance, most likely because of low power. Most participants were white British and females outnumbered males, and the authors suggested that clonal diversity may have been underestimated. Only 5 to 7 AZD1222 recipients were SARS-CoV-2 seropositive at baseline, limiting conclusions about previously exposed vaccinees. Reportedly, close to half of the unique spike-specific TCRs recognized epitopes lying outside the regions that are mutated in the B.1.351 and B.1.1.7 variants.

The CDR3 regions of human TCRbeta chains were subjected to immunosequencing. For the original study's pipeline: TCRs in the repertoires were matched against a reference library of SARS-CoV-2-specific TCRs that had been generated with the MIRA antigen-specificity platform. Breadth meant the fraction of unique TCRs that were SARS-CoV-2-associated, whereas depth meant the fraction of total T cells that were SARS-CoV-2-associated. Using the MIRA data, each spike-specific TCR was mapped to the spike region that the TCR reacts to and placed in a CD4 or CD8 class. Log10-transformed breadth and depth values were compared by one-way ANOVA with Sidak's multiple comparisons tests. Not all clones reach the TCRdb copy of this immuneACCESS table, which keeps in-frame sequences only. Checked studies attribute under half of the gap to unresolved V genes and leave the rest unexplained. That table is the source of V, J and clone size, and D and trimming were worked out from the DNA. Recorded for this sample are approximately 150,000 clones; over 75% of them occurred a single time. The ten most abundant clones make up about 1.5% of the sample.

The intended sense of this specimen's time point label: baseline before first vaccination. Vaccinee samples came from UK trials COV001 and COV002, including a single-blind randomized controlled phase 2/3 trial of AZD1222 (ChAdOx1 nCoV-19) in healthy adults. For TCRbeta chain sequencing, PBMC samples from trial participants were taken at day 0 and at day 28 after the second dose. With regard to this clone: This receptor's antigen is unknown. No much larger clone exists at a distance of one base, and base qualities are not known.

Looking up the germline V gene yields CDR1 MNHEY and CDR2 SVGAGI. Relative to germline, V is 0 bases shorter and J is 0 bases shorter, with 6 bases between their ends. There are 15 amino acids in the CDR3, from cysteine to phenylalanine inclusive. Of the read, only the CDR3 DNA is kept; its 45 bases are in frame from base 1. The chain is assembled from TRBV6-5 and TRBJ1-5; the D gene cannot be named for sure. The receptor comes from an adult in good health. The specimen was peripheral blood, collected on day 0 of AZD1222 vaccination. The nucleotide sequence reads as follows: TGTGCCAGCAGTTACTCCGCAGCTAGCAATCAGCCCCAGCATTTT. This is translated as CASSYSAASNQPQHF.